This T cell receptor (beta chain) emerged from a study of breast tumors, draining lymph nodes, adjacent tissues. The study's findings and limits: Tumors had less TCR diversity than lymph nodes, more than nontumor tissue. The lymph node origin of tumor T cells was framed as consistent with a hypothesis, not demonstrated. The data were judged consistent with most tumor T cells coming from lymph node and expanding in tumor. Tumor and nontumor repertoires were significantly more similar in luminal-like than in basal-like breast cancer.

Samples came from axillary lymph nodes draining the breast cancer. This clonotype was recorded many times. Its antigen is undetermined. A single record per CDR3 protein comes from TCRdb applying MiXCR to the multiplex PCR reads. The sample records fewer than 200,000 distinct CDR3 sequences, 30% to 35% being singletons. The CDR3 runs to 15 residues. The junction had 6 bases not matched to a gene; V was cut back by 0 bases and J by 5 bases. Germline V gene data show CDR1 as MNHEY and CDR2 as SVGAGI. The TCR originated in a female donor with breast cancer. Some clones in this sample may be carry-over from other donors' samples. This chain connects TRBV6-5 to TRBJ1-2; 7 nucleotides match TRBD1. Sequencing used axillary lymph node tissue. The CDR3 coding sequence is TGTGCCAGCAGTTACTCCGACAGGGAGGTTTATGGCTACACCTTC. Translating it yields CASSYSDREVYGYTF.